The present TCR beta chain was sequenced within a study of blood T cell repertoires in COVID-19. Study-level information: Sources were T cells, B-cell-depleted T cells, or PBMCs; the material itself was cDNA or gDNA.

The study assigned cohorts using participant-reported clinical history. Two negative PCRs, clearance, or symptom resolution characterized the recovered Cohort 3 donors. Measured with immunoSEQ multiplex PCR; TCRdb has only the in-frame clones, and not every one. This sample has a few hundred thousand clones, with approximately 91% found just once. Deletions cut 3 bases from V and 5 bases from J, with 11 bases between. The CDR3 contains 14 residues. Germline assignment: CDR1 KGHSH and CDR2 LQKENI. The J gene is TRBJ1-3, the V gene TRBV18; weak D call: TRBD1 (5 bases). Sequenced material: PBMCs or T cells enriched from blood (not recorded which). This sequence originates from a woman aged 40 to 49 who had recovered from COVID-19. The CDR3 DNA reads TGTGCCAGCTCACCCCAGGGTTCTCGAAACACCATATATTTT. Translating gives CASSPQGSRNTIYF.